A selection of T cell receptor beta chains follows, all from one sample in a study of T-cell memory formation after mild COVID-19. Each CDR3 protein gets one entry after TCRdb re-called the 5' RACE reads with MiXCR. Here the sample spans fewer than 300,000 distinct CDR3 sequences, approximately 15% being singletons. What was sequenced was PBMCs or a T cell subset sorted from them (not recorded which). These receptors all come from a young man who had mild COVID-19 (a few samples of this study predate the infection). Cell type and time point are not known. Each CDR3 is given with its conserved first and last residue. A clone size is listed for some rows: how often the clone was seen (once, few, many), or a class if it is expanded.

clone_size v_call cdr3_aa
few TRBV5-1 CASSWGPPSVAKNIQYF
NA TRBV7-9 CASSSKLYRGPGNTIYF
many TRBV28 CASSLRPGKTTNEKLFF
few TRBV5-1 CASSPRNGRTGELFF
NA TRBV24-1 CATSDQQGTYGYTF
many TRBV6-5 CASSYSRTGVKGYTF
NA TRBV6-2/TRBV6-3 CASAQGGEQFF
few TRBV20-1 CSAIAIEAQVNQPQHF
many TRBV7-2 CASSLESGYTF
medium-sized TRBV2 CASSEVPGWDTQYF
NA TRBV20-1 CSAVAGTLDTQYF
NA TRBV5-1 CASSFTGTGDTGNTIYF
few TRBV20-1 CSARLQGDQPQHF
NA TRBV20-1 CSARPSGDYEQYF
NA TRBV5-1 CASSLAEGSPLHF
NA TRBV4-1 CASSHQAMYEQFF
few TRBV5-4 CASSQGYRNYGYTF
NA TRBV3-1 CASSRPTGGRNEQFF
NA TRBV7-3 CASSSGLKETQYF
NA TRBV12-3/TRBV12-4 CASSWGNHGNQPQHF
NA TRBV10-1 CASSESIGTVTFF
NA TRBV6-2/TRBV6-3 CASSFPTTSHEQYF
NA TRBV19 CASSRSGGGNQPQHF
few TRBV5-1 CASSQGGGSYNEQFF
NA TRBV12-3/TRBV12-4 CASSLTQLAGGKDTQYF